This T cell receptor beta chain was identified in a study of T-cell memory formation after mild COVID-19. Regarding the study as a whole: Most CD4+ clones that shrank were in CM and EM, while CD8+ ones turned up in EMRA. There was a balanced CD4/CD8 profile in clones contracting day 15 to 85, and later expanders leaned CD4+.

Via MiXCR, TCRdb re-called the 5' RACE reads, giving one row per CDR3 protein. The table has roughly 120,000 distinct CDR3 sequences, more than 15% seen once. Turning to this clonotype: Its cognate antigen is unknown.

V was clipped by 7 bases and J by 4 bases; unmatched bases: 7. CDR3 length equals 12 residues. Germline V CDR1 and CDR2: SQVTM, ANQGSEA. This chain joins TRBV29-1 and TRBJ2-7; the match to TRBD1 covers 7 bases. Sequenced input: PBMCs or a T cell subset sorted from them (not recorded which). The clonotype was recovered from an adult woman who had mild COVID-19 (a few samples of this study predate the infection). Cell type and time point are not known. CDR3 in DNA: TGCAGCGCTTGGGACAGATATTACGAGCAGTACTTC. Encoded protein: CSAWDRYYEQYF.